The sequence of this TCR beta chain was determined in a study of technical replicates of blood from a handful of donors. Trimming took 3 bases from V and 0 from J, leaving 21 bases between them. This CDR3 spans 19 amino acids. Germline V CDR1 and CDR2: SNHLY, FYNNEI. Repertoires were generated with immunoSEQ multiplex PCR, while TCRdb's copy carries only in-frame clones and drops some. This sample has more than 70,000 clones, with 93% found just once. The receptor was isolated from a human donor in good health. The V gene is TRBV2, the J gene TRBJ2-1; possible D gene TRBD1, 7 bases. Sequenced input: T cells isolated from PBMCs. CDR3 nucleotides: TGTGCCAGCAGTGAGGGGGGAACAGGGGCCGTTGGCTCCTACAATGAGCAGTTCTTC. Its protein is CASSEGGTGAVGSYNEQFF.